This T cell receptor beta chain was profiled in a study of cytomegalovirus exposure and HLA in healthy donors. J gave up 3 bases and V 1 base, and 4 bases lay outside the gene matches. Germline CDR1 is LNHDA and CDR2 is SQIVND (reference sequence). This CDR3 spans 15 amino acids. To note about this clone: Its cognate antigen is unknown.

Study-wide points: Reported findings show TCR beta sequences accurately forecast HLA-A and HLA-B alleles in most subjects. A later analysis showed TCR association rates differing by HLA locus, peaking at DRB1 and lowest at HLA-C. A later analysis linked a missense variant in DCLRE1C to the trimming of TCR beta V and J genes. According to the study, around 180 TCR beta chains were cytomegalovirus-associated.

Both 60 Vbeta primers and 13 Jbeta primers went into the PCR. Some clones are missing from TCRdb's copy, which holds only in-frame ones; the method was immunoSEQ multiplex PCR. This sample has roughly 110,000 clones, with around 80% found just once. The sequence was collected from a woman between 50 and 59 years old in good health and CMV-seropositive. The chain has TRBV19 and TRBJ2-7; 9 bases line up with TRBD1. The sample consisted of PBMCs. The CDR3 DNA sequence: TGTGCCAGTAGTATAGCAGGGACAGGGAACTACGAGCAGTACTTC. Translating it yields CASSIAGTGNYEQYF.